This TCR beta chain is from a study of blood T cell repertoires in COVID-19. This clone was picked up one time. Method: immunoSEQ multiplex PCR; TCRdb's copy keeps in-frame clones and lacks some. Here the sample spans roughly 200,000 clones, roughly 86% being singletons. The sequenced sample was peripheral blood. The receptor comes from a woman in her thirties with active or convalescent COVID-19.

CDR3 nucleotide sequence: TGCGCCAGCAGCTTGGTAGTTTCCTACGAGCAGTACTTC. Protein product: CASSLVVSYEQYF. The rearrangement links TRBV5-1 to TRBJ2-7, with unresolved D. This CDR3 region has 13 residues. Trimming removed 0 bases from V and 1 base from J, with 5 bases in between. Germline values: CDR1 SGHRS, CDR2 YFSETQ.